This T cell receptor beta chain came from a study of blood T cell repertoires in COVID-19. The CDR3 consists of 14 residues. V dropped 5 bases and J dropped 5; count of bases not matched to a gene: 4. Germline CDR1 reads SGHTA; CDR2 reads FQGNSA. Sequencing used immunoSEQ multiplex PCR; TCRdb keeps in-frame clones, though not all of them. The sample shows tens of thousands of clones, more than 75% of them seen only once. Sequencing was carried out using peripheral blood. The sequence derives from a woman older than 75 with active or convalescent COVID-19. The rearrangement uses TRBV7-2 and TRBJ2-1, with 9 bases matching TRBD1. CDR3 nucleotide sequence: TGTGCCAGCAGCCAGGGACAGGGAGACAATGAGCAGTTCTTC. Translating it yields CASSQGQGDNEQFF.